The 4 T cell receptor delta chains presented below share a single source sample, sequenced in a study of gammadelta T cells in human blood. TCRdb made new clone calls on the RT-PCR reads using CATT. Here the sample spans several hundred delta-chain clones, around 50% being singletons. Sequencing used Vgamma9Vdelta2 gamma-delta T cells from infant blood. The receptor set was obtained from a human donor.

The sample holds a few counts of this clone. A far larger clone is one nucleotide away, so this likely arose from a read error. This chain connects TRDV2 to TRDJ3; 7 bases are shared with TRDD3. The CDR3 totals 20 residues. With V trimmed by 4 bases and J by 0 bases, 14 bases remained unmatched. CDR1 is GEAIGNYY, CDR2 EKD, per germline. CDR3 amino acids: CACETVTTGDHSWDTRQMFF. The CDR3 coding sequence is TGTGCCTGTGAAACTGTGACTACTGGGGACCACTCCTGGGACACCCGACAGATGTTTTTC.

With respect to this clone: Given a far larger clone just one base away, this is likely a sequencing read error. This same CDR3 is encoded by further DNA sequences in the sample. V gene TRDV2 combines with J gene TRDJ3; 13 positions agree with TRDD3. This CDR3 is 19 amino acids long. Germline V gives CDR1 GEAIGNYY, CDR2 EKD. V gave up 0 bases and J gave up 4 bases; unmatched junction bases: 5. The CDR3: CACDTVLGDTSWDTRQMFF. In DNA, the CDR3 is TGTGCCTGTGACACCGTACTGGGGGATACGAGTTGGGACACCCGACAGATGTTTTTC.

As to this clone: A far larger clone is one nucleotide away, so this likely arose from a read error. This rearrangement joins TRDV2 to TRDJ3, with 8 bases matching TRDD3. CDR1 is GEAIGNYY, CDR2 EKD, per germline. There are 19 residues in the CDR3. For the CDR3, the DNA is TGTGCCTGTGACACCGTACTGGGGGCCCTCTCCTGGGGCACCCGACAGATGTTTTTC. This sequence encodes CACDTVLGALSWGTRQMFF.

The chain carries TRDV2 and TRDJ2, with 13 nucleotides matching TRDD3. The germline CDR1 and CDR2 sequences are GEAIGNYY and EKD. The CDR3 is made up of 15 amino acids. J was trimmed by 8 bases and V by 0 bases; bases with no gene match: 2. DNA of the CDR3: TGTGCCTGTGACACCGTACTGGGGGATACGGCACAACTCTTCTTT. It yields the protein CACDTVLGDTAQLFF.